Reported below is one T cell receptor (beta chain). TCRdb keeps only in-frame clones here, not all; method: immunoSEQ multiplex PCR. The profile shows about 34,000 clones, roughly three quarters of them singletons. The source of the sample is a study of blood T cell repertoires in COVID-19. Study background: The study drew acute and convalescent COVID-19 samples from the United States, Italy and Spain. The cDNA or gDNA used as material had been derived from T cells, B-cell-depleted T cells, or PBMCs.

Germline V lookup: CDR1 SGHRS, CDR2 YFSETQ. Trimming at V came to 2 bases and at J to 1 base, leaving 5 bases not matched to a gene. The CDR3 sequence is 15 residues long. Input material: peripheral blood. The receptor was derived from a human donor in a cohort sampled during active COVID-19. The gene calls are TRBV5-1 and TRBJ2-7, with 8 bases lining up with TRBD1. CDR3 loop: CASSFTRTGSYEQYF. CDR3 bases: TGCGCCAGCAGCTTTACCCGGACAGGGTCCTACGAGCAGTACTTC.